These 3 T cell receptor beta chains originate from one sample sequenced in a study of blood T cell repertoires in COVID-19. Measured with immunoSEQ multiplex PCR; TCRdb has only the in-frame clones, and not every one. The repertoire consists of roughly 100,000 clones, with roughly 91% occurring once and the leading ten covering 6%. The sequenced material came from peripheral blood. These receptors were collected from a human donor in a cohort sampled during active COVID-19.

V usage is TRBV29-1 and J usage is TRBJ1-5; TRBD1 might be the D (5 bases). This CDR3 is 14 amino acids long. V was shortened by 4 bases and J by 7 bases, with 17 bases between the two germline ends. Germline CDR1 is SQVTM and CDR2 is ANQGSEA. The DNA for the CDR3 is TGCAGCGTTGCGGTAGGAGGGACTGTGCAGCCCCAGCATTTT. This encodes CSVAVGGTVQPQHF.

This rearrangement joins TRBV5-6 to TRBJ1-2, with D unresolved. The ends were cut back, 0 bases at V and 4 bases at J, with 7 bases in the middle. The CDR3 is 13 residues long. CDR1 and CDR2 (germline): SGHDT, YYEEEE. The DNA for the CDR3 is TGTGCCAGCAGCTTGGGCAGGATCTATGGCTACACCTTC. Its translation is CASSLGRIYGYTF. Variable domain in full (rest from reference TRBV5-6 and TRBJ1-2): DAGVTQSPTHLIKTRGQQVTLRCSPKSGHDTVSWYQQALGQGPQFIFQYYEEEERQRGNFPDRFSGHQFPNYSSELNVNALLLGDSALYLCASSLGRIYGYTFGSGTRLTVV.

The chain combines TRBV5-4 with TRBJ2-1, with a possible D match to TRBD1 (6 bases). Trimming removed 6 bases from V and 7 bases from J, with 20 bases in between. There are 15 residues in the CDR3. The germline V gene encodes CDR1 SGHNT and CDR2 YYREEE (reference sequence). CDR3 in amino acids: CASTNVDRAFNEQFF. The CDR3 bases are TGTGCCAGCACAAACGTGGACAGAGCTTTTAATGAGCAGTTCTTC.